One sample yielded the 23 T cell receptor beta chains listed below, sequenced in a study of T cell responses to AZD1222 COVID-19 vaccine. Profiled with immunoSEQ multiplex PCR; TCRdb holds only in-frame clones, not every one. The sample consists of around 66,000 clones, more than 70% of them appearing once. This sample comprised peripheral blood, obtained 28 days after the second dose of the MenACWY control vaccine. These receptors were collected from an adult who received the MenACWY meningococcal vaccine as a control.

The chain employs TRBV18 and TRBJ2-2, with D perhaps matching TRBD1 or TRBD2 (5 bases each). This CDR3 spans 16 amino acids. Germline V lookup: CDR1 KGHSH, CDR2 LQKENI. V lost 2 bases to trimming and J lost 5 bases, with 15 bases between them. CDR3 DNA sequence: TGTGCCAGCTCACCAAGGCCCGGGGACGGGACCGGGGAGCTGTTTTTT. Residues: CASSPRPGDGTGELFF.

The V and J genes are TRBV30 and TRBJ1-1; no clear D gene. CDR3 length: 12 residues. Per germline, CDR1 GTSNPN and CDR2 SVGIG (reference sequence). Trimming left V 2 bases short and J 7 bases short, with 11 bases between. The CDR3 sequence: CAWSKGGSEAFF. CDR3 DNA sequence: TGTGCCTGGAGTAAGGGAGGCAGTGAAGCTTTCTTT.

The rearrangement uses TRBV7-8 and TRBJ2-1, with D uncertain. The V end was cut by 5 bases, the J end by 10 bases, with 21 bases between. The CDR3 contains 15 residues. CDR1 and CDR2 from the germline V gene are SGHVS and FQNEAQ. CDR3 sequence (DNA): TGTGCCAGCAGCAGAGACCCCTTCCGCCTTAGGGAGCAGTTCTTC. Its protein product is CASSRDPFRLREQFF.

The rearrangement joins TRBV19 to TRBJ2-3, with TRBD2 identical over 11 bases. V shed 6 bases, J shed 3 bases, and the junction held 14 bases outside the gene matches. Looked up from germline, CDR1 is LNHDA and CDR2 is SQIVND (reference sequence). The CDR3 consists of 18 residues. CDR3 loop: CASSDRVLTSGVTDTQYF. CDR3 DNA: TGTGCCAGTAGCGATAGGGTCCTGACTAGCGGGGTTACAGATACGCAGTATTTT. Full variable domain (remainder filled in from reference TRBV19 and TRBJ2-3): DGGITQSPKYLFRKEGQNVTLSCEQNLNHDAMYWYRQDPGQGLRLIYYSQIVNDFQKGDIAEGYSVSREKKESFPLTVTSAQKNPTAFYLCASSDRVLTSGVTDTQYFGPGTRLTVL.

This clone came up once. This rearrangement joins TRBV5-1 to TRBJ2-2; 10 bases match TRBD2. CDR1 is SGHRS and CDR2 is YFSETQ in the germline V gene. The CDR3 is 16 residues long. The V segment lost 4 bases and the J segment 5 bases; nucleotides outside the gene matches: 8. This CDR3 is CASSLWTSGPTGELFF. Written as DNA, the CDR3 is TGCGCCAGCAGCCTATGGACTAGCGGCCCTACCGGGGAGCTGTTTTTT. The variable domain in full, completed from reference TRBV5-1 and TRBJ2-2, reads KAGVTQTPRYLIKTRGQQVTLSCSPISGHRSVSWYQQTPGQGLQFLFEYFSETQRNKGNFPGRFSGRQFSNSRSEMNVSTLELGDSALYLCASSLWTSGPTGELFFGEGSRLTVL.

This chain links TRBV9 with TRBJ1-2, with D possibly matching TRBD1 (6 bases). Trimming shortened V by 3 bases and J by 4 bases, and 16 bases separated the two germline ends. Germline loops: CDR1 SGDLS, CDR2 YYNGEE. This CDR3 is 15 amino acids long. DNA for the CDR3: TGTGCCAGCAGCGCCCAGGGGAAGGGTAGCTATGGCTACACCTTC. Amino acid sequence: CASSAQGKGSYGYTF.

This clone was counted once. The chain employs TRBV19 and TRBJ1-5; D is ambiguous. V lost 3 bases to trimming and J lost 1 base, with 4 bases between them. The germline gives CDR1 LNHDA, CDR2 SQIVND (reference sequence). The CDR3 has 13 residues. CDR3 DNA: TGTGCCAGTAGTATTACCAGCAATCAGCCCCAGCATTTT. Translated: CASSITSNQPQHF.

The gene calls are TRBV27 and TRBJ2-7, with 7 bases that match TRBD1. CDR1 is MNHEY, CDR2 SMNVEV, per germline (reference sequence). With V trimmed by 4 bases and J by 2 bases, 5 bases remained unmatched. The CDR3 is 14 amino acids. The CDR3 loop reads CASSSTGPPYEQYF. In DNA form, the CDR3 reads TGTGCCAGCAGTTCGACAGGGCCTCCCTACGAGCAGTACTTC.

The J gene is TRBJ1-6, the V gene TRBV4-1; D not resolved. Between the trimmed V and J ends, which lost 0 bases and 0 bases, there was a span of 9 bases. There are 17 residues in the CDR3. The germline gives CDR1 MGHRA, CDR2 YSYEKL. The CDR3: CASSQDIESSYNSPLHF. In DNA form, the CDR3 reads TGCGCCAGCAGCCAAGATATTGAGAGCTCCTATAATTCACCCCTCCACTTT.

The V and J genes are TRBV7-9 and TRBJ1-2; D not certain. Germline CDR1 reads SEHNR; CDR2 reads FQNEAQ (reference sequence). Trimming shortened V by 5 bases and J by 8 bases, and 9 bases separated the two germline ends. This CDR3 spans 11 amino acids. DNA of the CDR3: TGTGCCAGCAGCGGGCTCGCCGGCTACACCTTC. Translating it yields CASSGLAGYTF.

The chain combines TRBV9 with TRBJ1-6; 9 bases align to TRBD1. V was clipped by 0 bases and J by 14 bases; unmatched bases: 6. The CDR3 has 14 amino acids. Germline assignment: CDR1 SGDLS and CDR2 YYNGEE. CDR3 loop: CASSVEDRGLTLHF. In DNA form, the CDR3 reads TGTGCCAGCAGCGTAGAGGACAGGGGCTTAACCCTCCACTTT. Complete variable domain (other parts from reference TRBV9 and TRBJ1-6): DSGVTQTPKHLITATGQRVTLRCSPRSGDLSVYWYQQSLDQGLQFLIQYYNGEERAKGNILERFSAQQFPDLHSELNLSSLELGDSALYFCASSVEDRGLTLHFGNGTRLTVT.

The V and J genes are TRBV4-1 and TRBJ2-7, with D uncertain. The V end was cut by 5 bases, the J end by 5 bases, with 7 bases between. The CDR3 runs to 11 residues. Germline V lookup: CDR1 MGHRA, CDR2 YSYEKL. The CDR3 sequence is CASSSWDEQYF. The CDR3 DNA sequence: TGCGCCAGCAGCTCTTGGGACGAGCAGTACTTC.

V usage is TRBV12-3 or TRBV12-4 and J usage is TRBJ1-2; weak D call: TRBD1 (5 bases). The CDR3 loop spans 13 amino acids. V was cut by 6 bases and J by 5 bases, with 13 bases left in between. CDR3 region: CASSPNQGYGYTF. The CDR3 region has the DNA TGTGCCAGCAGCCCTAATCAGGGATATGGCTACACCTTC.

CDR3 DNA: TGTGCCAGCAGCCAAGAGCGTCGGGACAGGGACTATCAGCCCCAGCATTTT. This encodes CASSQERRDRDYQPQHF. The chain joins TRBV3-1 (or the pseudogene TRBV3-2) to TRBJ1-5; TRBD1 agrees at 9 bases. The CDR3 is made up of 17 amino acids. Germline V gene lookup returns CDR1 LGHDT and CDR2 YNNKEL (reference sequence). Unmatched junction bases numbered 8, after V lost 0 bases and J lost 5 bases.

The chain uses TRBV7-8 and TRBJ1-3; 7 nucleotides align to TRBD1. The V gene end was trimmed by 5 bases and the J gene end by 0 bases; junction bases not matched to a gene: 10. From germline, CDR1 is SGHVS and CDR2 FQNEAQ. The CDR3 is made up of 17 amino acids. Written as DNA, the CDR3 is TGTGCCAGCAGCCGAGACACTCGGGACAGCTCTGGAAACACCATATATTTT. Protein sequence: CASSRDTRDSSGNTIYF. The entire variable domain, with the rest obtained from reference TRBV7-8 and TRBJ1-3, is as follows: GAGVSQSPRYKVAKRGQDVALRCDPISGHVSLFWYQQALGQGPEFLTYFQNEAQLDKSGLPSDRFFAERPEGSVSTLKIQRTQQEDSAVYLCASSRDTRDSSGNTIYFGEGSWLTVV.

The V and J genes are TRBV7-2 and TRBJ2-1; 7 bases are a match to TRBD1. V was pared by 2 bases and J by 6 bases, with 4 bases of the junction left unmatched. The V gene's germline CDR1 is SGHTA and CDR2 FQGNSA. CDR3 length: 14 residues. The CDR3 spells CASSLNRGSNEQFF. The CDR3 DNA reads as TGTGCCAGCAGCTTAAACAGGGGATCCAATGAGCAGTTCTTC.

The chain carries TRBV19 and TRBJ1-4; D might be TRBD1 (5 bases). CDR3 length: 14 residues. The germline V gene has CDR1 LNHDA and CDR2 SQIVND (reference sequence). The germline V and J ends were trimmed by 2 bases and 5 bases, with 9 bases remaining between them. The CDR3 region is CASSIPGVNEKLFF. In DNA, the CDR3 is TGTGCCAGTAGTATACCGGGGGTGAATGAAAAACTGTTTTTT.

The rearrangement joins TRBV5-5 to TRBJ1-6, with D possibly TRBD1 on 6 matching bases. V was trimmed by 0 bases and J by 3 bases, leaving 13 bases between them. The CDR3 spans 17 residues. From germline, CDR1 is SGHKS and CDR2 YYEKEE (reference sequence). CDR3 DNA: TGTGCCAGCAGCTTGGCCGGGGGCCGGGTCTATAATTCACCCCTCCACTTT. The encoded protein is CASSLAGGRVYNSPLHF.

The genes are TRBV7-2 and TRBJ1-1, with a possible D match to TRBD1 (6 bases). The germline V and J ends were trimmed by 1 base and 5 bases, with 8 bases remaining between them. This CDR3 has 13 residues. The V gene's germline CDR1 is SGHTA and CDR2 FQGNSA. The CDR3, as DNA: TGTGCCAGCAGCTTAGACAGGGCTACTGAAGCTTTCTTT. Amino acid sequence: CASSLDRATEAFF.

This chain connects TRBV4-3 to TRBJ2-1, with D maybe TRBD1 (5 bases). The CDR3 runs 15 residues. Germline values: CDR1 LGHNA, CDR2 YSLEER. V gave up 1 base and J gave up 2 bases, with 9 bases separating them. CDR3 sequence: CASSQGGRPYNEQFF. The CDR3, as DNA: TGCGCCAGCAGCCAAGGGGGCCGTCCCTACAATGAGCAGTTCTTC.

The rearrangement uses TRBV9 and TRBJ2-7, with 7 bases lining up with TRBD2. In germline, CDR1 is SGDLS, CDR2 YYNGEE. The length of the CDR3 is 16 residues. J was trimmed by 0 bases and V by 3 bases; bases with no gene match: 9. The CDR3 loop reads CASSATKAGNSYEQYF. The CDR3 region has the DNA TGTGCCAGCAGCGCGACTAAAGCGGGAAACTCCTACGAGCAGTACTTC.

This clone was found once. The CDR3 region has the DNA TGTGCCAGCAGCTTAGTGGTCGCACCGACAACTAACTATGGCTACACCTTC. This translates into CASSLVVAPTTNYGYTF. The V gene is TRBV7-8, the J gene TRBJ1-2; D uncertain. V was cut by 1 base and J by 0 bases, with 15 bases left in between. CDR3 length equals 17 residues. Looked up from germline, CDR1 is SGHVS and CDR2 is FQNEAQ. Complete variable domain (other parts from reference TRBV7-8 and TRBJ1-2): GAGVSQSPRYKVAKRGQDVALRCDPISGHVSLFWYQQALGQGPEFLTYFQNEAQLDKSGLPSDRFFAERPEGSVSTLKIQRTQQEDSAVYLCASSLVVAPTTNYGYTFGSGTRLTVV.

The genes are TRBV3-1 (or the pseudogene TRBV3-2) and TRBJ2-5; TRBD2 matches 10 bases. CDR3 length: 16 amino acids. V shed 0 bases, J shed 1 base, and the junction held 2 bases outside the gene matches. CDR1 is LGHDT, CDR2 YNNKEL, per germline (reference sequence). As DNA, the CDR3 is TGTGCCAGCAGCCAAGACCCTAGCGGGAGCCAAGAGACCCAGTACTTC. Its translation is CASSQDPSGSQETQYF.